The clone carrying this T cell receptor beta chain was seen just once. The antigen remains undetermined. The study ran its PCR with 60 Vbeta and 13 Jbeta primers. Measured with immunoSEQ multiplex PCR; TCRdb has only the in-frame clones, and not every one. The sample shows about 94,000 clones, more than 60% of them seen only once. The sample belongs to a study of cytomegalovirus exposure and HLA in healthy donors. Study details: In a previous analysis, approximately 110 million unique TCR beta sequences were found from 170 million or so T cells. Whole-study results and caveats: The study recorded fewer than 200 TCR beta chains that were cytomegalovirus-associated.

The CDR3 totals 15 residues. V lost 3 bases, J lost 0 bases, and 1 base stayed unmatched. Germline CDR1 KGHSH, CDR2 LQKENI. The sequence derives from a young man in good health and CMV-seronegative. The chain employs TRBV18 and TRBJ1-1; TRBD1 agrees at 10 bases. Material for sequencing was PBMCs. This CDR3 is CASSPGTGVNTEAFF. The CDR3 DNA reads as TGTGCCAGCTCACCCGGGACAGGGGTGAACACTGAAGCTTTCTTT.